This is a list of T cell receptor beta chains from one sample in a study of T cells in localized non-small cell lung cancer. This table comes from immunoSEQ multiplex PCR, and its TCRdb copy is limited to in-frame clones, with some not included. The sample yields 35,000 to 40,000 clones, roughly nine tenths seen once. The material was peripheral blood, obtained before any cancer treatment. Source of these receptors: a female donor aged 60 or older with stage I lung adenocarcinoma. Both conserved end residues are trimmed from each CDR3.

j_call: TRBJ1-5
v_call: TRBV5-1
cdr3_aa: ASSWRGDSNQPQH

j_call: TRBJ1-2
v_call: TRBV5-1
cdr3_aa: ASSYNDRNYGYT

j_call: TRBJ1-2
v_call: TRBV19
cdr3_aa: ASKDRSYYGYT

j_call: TRBJ1-2
v_call: TRBV6-5
cdr3_aa: ASKEQKTGNYGYT

j_call: TRBJ1-5
v_call: TRBV15
cdr3_aa: ATSAPSPGVGNQPQH

j_call: TRBJ1-1
v_call: TRBV5-1
cdr3_aa: ASSLGTGLNTEAF

j_call: TRBJ1-1
v_call: TRBV5-1
cdr3_aa: ASSLQNPPNTEAF

j_call: TRBJ2-2
v_call: TRBV19
cdr3_aa: ASSIEGGDGPRNTGELF

j_call: TRBJ1-5
v_call: TRBV19
cdr3_aa: ASNQDRGINQPQH

j_call: TRBJ2-5
v_call: TRBV11-3
cdr3_aa: ASSSRGRAVETQY

j_call: TRBJ1-5
v_call: TRBV5-6
cdr3_aa: ASSFWTGGFSGQPQH

j_call: TRBJ2-5
v_call: TRBV6-1
cdr3_aa: ASSEVESTETQY

j_call: TRBJ2-3
v_call: TRBV6-6
cdr3_aa: ASSYLLAGGGDTQY

j_call: TRBJ1-1
v_call: TRBV5-1
cdr3_aa: ASSLLQGSAEAF